The T cell receptor beta chain described here comes from a study of graft-versus-host responses after intestinal transplantation. Study in general: Recipients had multivisceral, liver-intestinal, or isolated intestinal transplants. General study points: After transplant, early declines in HvG clones were associated with peak levels of circulating GvH clones. In recipient marrow, GvH clones were found, and some appeared first in ileum or blood.

Some clones are missing from TCRdb's copy, which holds only in-frame ones; the method was immunoSEQ multiplex PCR. The sample includes fewer than 65,000 clones, more than 70% of them seen just once. With respect to this clone: Its cognate antigen is unknown.

In germline, CDR1 is SGHDN, CDR2 FVKESK. The CDR3 runs 16 residues. V gave up 4 bases and J gave up 7 bases; unmatched junction bases: 13. This sequence was found in a human donor who was the organ donor for an intestinal transplant. The chain links TRBV14 to TRBJ2-1; TRBD2 aligns across 7 bases. The specimen comprised unstimulated CD4+ T cells sorted from spleen or lymph node cells, sampled before transplant. CDR3 protein: CASSPRLALKLNEQFF. The CDR3 region has the DNA TGTGCCAGCAGCCCTAGACTAGCCCTCAAATTAAATGAGCAGTTCTTC.